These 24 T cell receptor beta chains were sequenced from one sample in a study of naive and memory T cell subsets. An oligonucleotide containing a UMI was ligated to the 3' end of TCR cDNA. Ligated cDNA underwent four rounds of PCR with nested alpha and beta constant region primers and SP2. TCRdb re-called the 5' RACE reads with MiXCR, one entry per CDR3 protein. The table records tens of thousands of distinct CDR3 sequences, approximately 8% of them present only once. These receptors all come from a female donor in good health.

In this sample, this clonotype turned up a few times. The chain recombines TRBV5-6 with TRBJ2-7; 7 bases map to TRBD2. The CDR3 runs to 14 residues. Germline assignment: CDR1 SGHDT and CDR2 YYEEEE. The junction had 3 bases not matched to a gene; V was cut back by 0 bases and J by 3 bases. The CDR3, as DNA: TGTGCCAGCAGCTTGGATGCGGGAGTCTACGAGCAGTACTTC. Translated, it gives CASSLDAGVYEQYF.

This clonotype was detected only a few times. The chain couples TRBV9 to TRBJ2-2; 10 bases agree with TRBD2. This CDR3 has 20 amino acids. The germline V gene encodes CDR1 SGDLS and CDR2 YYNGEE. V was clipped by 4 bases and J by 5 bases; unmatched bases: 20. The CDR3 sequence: CASSSDLAGGPWGETGELFF. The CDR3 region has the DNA TGTGCCAGCAGCTCTGACTTAGCGGGAGGTCCATGGGGAGAGACCGGGGAGCTGTTTTTT.

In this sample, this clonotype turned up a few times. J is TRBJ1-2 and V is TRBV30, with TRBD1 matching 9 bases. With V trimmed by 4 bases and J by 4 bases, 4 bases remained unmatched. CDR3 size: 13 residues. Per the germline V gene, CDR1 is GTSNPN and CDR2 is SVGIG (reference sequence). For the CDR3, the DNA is TGTGCCTGGAACAGGGGGCGCGGCTATGGCTACACCTTC. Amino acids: CAWNRGRGYGYTF. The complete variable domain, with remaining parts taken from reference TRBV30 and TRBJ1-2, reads SQTIHQWPATLVQPVGSPLSLECTVEGTSNPNLYWYRQAAGRGLQLLFYSVGIGQISSEVPQNLSASRPQDRQFILSSKKLLLSDSGFYLCAWNRGRGYGYTFGSGTRLTVV.

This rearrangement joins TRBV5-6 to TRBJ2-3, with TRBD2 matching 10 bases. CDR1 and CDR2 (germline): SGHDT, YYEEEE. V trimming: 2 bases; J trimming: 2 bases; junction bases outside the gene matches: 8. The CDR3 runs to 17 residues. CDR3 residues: CASSFRLAGAYTDTQYF. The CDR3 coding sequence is TGTGCCAGCAGCTTTCGGCTAGCGGGGGCCTACACAGATACGCAGTATTTT.

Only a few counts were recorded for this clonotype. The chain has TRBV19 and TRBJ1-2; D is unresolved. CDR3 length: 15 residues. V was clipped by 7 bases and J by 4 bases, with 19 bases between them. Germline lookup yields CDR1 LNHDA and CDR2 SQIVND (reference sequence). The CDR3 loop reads CASTPDGSGVYGYTF. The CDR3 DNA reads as TGTGCCAGTACCCCTGACGGTAGTGGAGTCTATGGCTACACCTTC.

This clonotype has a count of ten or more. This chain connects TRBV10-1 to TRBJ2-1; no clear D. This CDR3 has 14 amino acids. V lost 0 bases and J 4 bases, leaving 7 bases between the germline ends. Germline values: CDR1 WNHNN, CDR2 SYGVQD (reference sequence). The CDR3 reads CASSESFVYNEQFF. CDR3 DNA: TGCGCCAGCAGTGAGTCGTTTGTATACAATGAGCAGTTCTTC.

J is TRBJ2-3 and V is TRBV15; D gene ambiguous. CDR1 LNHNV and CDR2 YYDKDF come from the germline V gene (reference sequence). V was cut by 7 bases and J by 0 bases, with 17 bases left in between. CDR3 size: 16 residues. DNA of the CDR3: TGTGCCACCAACCCCGGGTCCTCCCTTAGCACAGATACGCAGTATTTT. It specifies CATNPGSSLSTDTQYF.

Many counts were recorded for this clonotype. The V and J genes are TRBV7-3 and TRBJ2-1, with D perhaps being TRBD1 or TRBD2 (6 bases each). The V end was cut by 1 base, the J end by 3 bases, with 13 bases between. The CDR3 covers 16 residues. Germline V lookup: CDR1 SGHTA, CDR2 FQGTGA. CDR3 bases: TGTGCCAGCAGCTTAAGGGGGCGGGAAATCTACAATGAGCAGTTCTTC. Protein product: CASSLRGREIYNEQFF.

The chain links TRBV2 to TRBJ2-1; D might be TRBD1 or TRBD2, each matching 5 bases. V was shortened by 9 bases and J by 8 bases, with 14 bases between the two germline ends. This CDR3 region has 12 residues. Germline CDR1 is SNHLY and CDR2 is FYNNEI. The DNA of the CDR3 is TGTGCCAGGGGGGACGGTATCCATGAGCAGTTCTTC. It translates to CARGDGIHEQFF.

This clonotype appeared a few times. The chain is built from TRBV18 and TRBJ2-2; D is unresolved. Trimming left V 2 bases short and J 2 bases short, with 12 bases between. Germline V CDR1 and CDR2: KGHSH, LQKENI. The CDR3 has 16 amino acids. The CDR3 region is CASSPSAGFNTGELFF. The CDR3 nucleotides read TGTGCCAGCTCACCATCCGCAGGATTTAACACCGGGGAGCTGTTTTTT.

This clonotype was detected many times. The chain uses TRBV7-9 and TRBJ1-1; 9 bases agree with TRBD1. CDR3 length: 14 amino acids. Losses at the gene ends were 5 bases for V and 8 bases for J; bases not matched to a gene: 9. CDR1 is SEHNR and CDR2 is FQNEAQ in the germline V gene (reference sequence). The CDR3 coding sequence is TGTGCCAGCAGCCGCCAGGACAGGGGAAGCGAAGCTTTCTTT. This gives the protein CASSRQDRGSEAFF.

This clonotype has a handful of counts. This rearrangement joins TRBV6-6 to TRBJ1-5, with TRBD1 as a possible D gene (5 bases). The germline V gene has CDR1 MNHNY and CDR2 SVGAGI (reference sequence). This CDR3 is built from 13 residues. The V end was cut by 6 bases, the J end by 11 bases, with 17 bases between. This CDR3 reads CASRSRDGASQHF. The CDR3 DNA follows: TGTGCCAGCAGGTCGCGGGACGGGGCATCCCAGCATTTT.

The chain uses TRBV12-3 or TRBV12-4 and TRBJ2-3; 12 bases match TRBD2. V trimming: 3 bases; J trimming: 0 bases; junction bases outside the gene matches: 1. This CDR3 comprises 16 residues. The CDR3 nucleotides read TGTGCCAGCAGTTTTGGACTAGCGGGGAGCACAGATACGCAGTATTTT. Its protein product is CASSFGLAGSTDTQYF.

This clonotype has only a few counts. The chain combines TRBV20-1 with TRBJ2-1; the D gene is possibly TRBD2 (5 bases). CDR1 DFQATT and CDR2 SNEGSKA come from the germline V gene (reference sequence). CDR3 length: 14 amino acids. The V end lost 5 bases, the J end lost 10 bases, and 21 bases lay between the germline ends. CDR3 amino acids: CSAAGGTSFREQFF. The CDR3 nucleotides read TGCAGTGCTGCGGGCGGTACCTCCTTTCGCGAGCAGTTCTTC.

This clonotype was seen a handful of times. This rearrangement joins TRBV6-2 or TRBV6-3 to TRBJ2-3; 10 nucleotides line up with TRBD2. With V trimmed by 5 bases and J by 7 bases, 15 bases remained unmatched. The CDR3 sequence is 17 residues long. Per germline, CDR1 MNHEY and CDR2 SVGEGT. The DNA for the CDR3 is TGTGCCAGCAGTGCCCGGTTGAGCGGGGGGGCAGGAAATACGCAGTATTTT. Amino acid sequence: CASSARLSGGAGNTQYF.

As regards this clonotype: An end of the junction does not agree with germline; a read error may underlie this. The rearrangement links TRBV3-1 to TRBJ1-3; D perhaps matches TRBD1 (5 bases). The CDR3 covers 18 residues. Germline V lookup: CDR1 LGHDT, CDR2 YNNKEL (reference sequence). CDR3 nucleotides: TGTGTCAGCAGCCAGGCATCAGGGATAAAGGGCTCTGGAAACACCATATATTTT. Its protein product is CVSSQASGIKGSGNTIYF. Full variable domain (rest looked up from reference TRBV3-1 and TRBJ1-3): DTAVSQTPKYLVTQMGNDKSIKCEQNLGHDTMYWYKQDSKKFLKIMFSYNNKELIINETVPNRFSPKSPDKAHLNLHINSLELGDSAVYFCVSSQASGIKGSGNTIYFGEGSWLTVV.

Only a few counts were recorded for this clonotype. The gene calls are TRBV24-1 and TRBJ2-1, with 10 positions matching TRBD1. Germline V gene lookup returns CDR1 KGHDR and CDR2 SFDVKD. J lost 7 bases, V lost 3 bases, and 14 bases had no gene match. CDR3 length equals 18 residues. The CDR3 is CATSDPDRGSSLFNEQFF. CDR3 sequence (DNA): TGTGCCACCAGTGATCCGGACAGGGGGTCCTCCCTATTTAATGAGCAGTTCTTC.

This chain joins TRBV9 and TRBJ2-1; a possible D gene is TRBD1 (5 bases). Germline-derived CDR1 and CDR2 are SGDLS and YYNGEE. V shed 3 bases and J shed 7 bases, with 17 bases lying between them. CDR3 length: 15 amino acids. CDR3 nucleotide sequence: TGTGCCAGCAGCGAACAGGTTAATTCAGGGAATGAGCAGTTCTTC. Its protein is CASSEQVNSGNEQFF.

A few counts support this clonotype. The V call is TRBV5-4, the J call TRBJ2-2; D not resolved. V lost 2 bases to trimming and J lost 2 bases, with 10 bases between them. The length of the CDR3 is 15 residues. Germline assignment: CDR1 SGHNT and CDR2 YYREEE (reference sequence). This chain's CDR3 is CASSFGRQNTGELFF. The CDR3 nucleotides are TGTGCCAGCAGCTTTGGTCGACAAAACACCGGGGAGCTGTTTTTT.

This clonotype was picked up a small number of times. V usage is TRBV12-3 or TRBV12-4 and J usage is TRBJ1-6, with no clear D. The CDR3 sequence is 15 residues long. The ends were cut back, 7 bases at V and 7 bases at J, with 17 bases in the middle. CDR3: CASTVSSGGNSPLHF. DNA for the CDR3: TGTGCCAGCACCGTTTCATCCGGTGGGAATTCACCCCTCCACTTT.

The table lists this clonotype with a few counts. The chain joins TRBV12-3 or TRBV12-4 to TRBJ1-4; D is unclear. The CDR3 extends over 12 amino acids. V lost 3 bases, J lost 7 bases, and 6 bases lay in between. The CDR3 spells CASSFNLEKLFF. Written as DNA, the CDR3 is TGTGCCAGCAGTTTCAACCTTGAAAAACTGTTTTTT.

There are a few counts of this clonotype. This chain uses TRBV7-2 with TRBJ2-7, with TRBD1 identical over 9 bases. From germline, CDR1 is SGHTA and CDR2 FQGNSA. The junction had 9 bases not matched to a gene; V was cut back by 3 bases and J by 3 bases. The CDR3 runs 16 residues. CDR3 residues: CASSFFSGTGIYEQYF. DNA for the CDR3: TGTGCCAGCAGCTTTTTTTCCGGGACAGGGATCTACGAGCAGTACTTC.

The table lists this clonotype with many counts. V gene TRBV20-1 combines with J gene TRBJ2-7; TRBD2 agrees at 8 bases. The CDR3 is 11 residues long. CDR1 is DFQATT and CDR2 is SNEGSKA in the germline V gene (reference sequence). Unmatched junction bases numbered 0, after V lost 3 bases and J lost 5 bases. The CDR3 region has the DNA TGCAGTGCTAGGGGACTAGACGAGCAGTACTTC. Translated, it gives CSARGLDEQYF.

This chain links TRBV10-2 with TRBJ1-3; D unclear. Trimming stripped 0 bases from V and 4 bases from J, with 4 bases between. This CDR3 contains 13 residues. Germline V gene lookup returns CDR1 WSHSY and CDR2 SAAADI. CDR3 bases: TGCGCCAGCAGTGAGTCAGAGGGAAACACCATATATTTT. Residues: CASSESEGNTIYF.